The clone carrying this TCR beta chain has just one count. V lost 4 bases, J lost 7 bases, and 17 bases stayed unmatched. Germline V gene lookup returns CDR1 SGHRS and CDR2 YFSETQ. The CDR3 totals 19 residues. The record originates from a study of cytomegalovirus exposure and HLA in healthy donors. 13 Jbeta primers and 60 Vbeta primers were used for the PCR. Repertoires were generated with immunoSEQ multiplex PCR, while TCRdb's copy carries only in-frame clones and drops some. The sample consists of about 69,000 clones, more than 75% of them appearing once. The receptor's source is a man younger than 30 in good health and CMV-seronegative. Sequenced: PBMCs. This chain joins TRBV5-1 and TRBJ2-3, with 14 bases fitting TRBD2. The CDR3 loop reads CASSRPGLAGVSPGYTQYF. CDR3 nucleotides: TGCGCCAGCAGCCGCCCGGGACTAGCGGGGGTCTCCCCTGGGTATACGCAGTATTTT.